This T cell receptor (beta chain) came from a study of identical twins. This CDR3 is 14 amino acids long. Germline CDR1 and CDR2: DFQATT and SNEGSKA (reference sequence). V was trimmed by 1 base and J by 6 bases, leaving 14 bases between them. Template switching added a universal primer binding site, and final cDNA carried unique molecular identifiers. MiXCR was run by TCRdb on the 5' RACE reads, yielding one entry per CDR3 protein. The sample records about 520,000 distinct CDR3 sequences, approximately 22% being singletons. Study-level results: A cross-sectional statistical analysis, not follow-up of the same donors, supported the conclusions.

This clonotype was counted at least ten times. Its antigen is unidentified. The sample also formed part of further work on T cells expressing NK-cell markers. That publication notes: Beta-chain profiling covered CD3+CD56+NKG2C+, CD3+CD56+NKG2C- and CD3+CD56-NKG2C+ sorted subsets. These clonotypes also led the CD3+CD56-NKG2C+ fraction in a handful of donors.

The sequence was obtained from a woman aged 18 to 35 in good health. Input material: CD4+ T cells sorted from blood. The V call is TRBV20-1, the J call TRBJ2-3, with D unresolved. The CDR3 DNA reads TGCAGTGCTAGAGTCGGAGCGAGTAGCGATACGCAGTATTTT. This codes for CSARVGASSDTQYF.